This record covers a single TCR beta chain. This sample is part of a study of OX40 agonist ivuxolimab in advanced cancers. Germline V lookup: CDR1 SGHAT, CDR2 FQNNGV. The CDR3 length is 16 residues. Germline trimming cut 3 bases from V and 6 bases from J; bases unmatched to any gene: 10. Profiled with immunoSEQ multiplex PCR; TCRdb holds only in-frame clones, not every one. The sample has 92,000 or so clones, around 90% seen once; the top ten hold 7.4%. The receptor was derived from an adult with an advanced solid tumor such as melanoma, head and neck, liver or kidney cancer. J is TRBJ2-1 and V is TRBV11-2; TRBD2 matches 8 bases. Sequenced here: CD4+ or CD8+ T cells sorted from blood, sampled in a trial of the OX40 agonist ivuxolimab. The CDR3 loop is CASSFTAGGGFNEQFF. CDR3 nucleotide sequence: TGTGCCAGCAGCTTTACCGCGGGAGGTGGGTTCAATGAGCAGTTCTTC.